This paragraph reports one T cell receptor (beta chain). No antigen is known for it. This same CDR3 is encoded by further DNA sequences in the sample. Following extraction, RNA underwent reverse transcription to cDNA, which served as the sequencing template. The method was immunoSEQ multiplex PCR; TCRdb's version includes in-frame clones alone and lacks a portion of them. The sample carries more than 150,000 clones, around 49% recorded once. These data belong to a study of CD8+ T cells in alopecia areata. Whole-study findings and limits: Tofacitinib did not eliminate many expanded lesional clones from scalp or blood. Mice showed clearer TCR sharing than patients did, a gap that was possibly HLA-related.

The germline CDR1 and CDR2 sequences are SGHDN and FVKESK. The CDR3 covers 13 residues. The germline V and J ends were trimmed by 0 bases and 4 bases, with 6 bases remaining between them. The treatment here: oral pan-JAK inhibitor, 5-10 mg twice daily. PBMCs were stained for CD3, CD4 and CD8, and CD4+ and CD8+ T cells were sorted. The source of this sequence is a human donor with alopecia areata. This sample comprised CD8+ T cells sorted from blood, obtained around week 53, from a patient treated with tofacitinib. The V gene is TRBV14, the J gene TRBJ2-5; the D is unclear. CDR3 sequence: CASSQDPGETQYF. CDR3 DNA: TGTGCCAGCAGCCAAGATCCGGGAGAGACCCAGTACTTC. The variable domain in full, completed from reference TRBV14 and TRBJ2-5, reads EAGVTQFPSHSVIEKGQTVTLRCDPISGHDNLYWYRRVMGKEIKFLLHFVKESKQDESGMPNNRFLAERTGGTYSTLKVQPAELEDSGVYFCASSQDPGETQYFGPGTRLLVL.